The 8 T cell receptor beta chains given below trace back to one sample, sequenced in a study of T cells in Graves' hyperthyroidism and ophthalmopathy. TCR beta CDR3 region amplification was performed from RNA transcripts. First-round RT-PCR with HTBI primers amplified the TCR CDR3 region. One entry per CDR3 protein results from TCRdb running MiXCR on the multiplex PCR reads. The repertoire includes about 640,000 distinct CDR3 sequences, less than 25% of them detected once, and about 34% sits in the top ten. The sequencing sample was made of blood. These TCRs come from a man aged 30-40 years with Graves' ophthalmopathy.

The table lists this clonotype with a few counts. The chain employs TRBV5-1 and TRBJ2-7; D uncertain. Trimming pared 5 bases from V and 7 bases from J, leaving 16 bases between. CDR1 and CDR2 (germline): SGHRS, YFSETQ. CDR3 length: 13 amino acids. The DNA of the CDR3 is TGCGCCAGCAGTGGACCTACGGTAGGGGAGCAGTACTTC. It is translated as CASSGPTVGEQYF.

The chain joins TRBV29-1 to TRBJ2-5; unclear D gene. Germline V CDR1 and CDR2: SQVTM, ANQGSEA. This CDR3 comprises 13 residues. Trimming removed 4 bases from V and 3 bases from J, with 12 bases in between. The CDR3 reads CSVAHTRKETQYF. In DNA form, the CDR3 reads TGCAGCGTTGCCCATACGCGGAAAGAGACCCAGTACTTC.

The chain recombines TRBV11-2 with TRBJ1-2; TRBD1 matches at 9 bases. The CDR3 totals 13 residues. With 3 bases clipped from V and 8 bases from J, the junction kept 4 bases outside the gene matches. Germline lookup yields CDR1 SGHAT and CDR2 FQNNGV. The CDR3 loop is CASSFTGGAGYTF. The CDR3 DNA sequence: TGTGCCAGCAGCTTTACAGGGGGCGCGGGCTACACCTTC.

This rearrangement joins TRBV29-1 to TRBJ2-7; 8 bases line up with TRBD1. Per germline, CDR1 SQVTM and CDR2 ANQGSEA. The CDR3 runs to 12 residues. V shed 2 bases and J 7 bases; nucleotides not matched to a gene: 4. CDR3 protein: CSVEQGANEQYF. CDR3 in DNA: TGCAGCGTTGAACAGGGGGCGAATGAGCAGTACTTC.

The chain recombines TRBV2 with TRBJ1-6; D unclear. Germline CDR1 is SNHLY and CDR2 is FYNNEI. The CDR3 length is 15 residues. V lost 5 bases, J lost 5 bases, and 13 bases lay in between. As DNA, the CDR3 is TGTGCCAGCAGTCGTCTGGACGGAAATAATTCACCCCTCCACTTT. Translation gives CASSRLDGNNSPLHF.

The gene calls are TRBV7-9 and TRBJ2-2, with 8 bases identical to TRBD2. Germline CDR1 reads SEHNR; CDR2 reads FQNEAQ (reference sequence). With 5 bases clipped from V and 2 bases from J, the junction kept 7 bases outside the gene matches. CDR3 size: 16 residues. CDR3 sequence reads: CASSPTSGTNTGELFF. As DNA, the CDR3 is TGTGCCAGCAGCCCTACTAGCGGTACTAACACCGGGGAGCTGTTTTTT.

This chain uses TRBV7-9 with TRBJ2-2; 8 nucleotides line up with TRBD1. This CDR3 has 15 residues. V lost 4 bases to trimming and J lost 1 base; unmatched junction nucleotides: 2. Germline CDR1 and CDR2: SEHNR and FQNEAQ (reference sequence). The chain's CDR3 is CASSYGQGNTGELFF. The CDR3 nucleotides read TGTGCCAGCAGCTATGGACAGGGGAACACCGGGGAGCTGTTTTTT.

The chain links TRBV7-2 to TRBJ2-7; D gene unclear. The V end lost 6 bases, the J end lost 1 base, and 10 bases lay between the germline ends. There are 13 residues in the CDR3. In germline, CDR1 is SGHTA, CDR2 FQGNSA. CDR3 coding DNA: TGTGCCAGCAGTCTTCAGGTTTCCTACGAGCAGTACTTC. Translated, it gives CASSLQVSYEQYF.